This T cell receptor (beta chain) was sequenced for a study of T cell changes during pregnancy in multiple sclerosis. TCRdb keeps only in-frame clones here, not all; method: immunoSEQ multiplex PCR. The table has around 100,000 clones, around 92% seen once. The trim removed 3 bases at V and 0 bases at J, leaving 11 bases unmatched. The V gene's germline CDR1 is MDHEN and CDR2 SYDVKM. The CDR3 loop spans 17 amino acids. V gene TRBV28 combines with J gene TRBJ2-7; 7 bases are shared with TRBD1. The receptor's source is a female donor with multiple sclerosis, enrolled in a pregnancy study. The sample here was peripheral blood, taken in the second trimester of pregnancy. The CDR3 coding sequence is TGTGCCAGCAGTTTCTTCTCCACGACAGGGAGCTCCTACGAGCAGTACTTC. As protein: CASSFFSTTGSSYEQYF.